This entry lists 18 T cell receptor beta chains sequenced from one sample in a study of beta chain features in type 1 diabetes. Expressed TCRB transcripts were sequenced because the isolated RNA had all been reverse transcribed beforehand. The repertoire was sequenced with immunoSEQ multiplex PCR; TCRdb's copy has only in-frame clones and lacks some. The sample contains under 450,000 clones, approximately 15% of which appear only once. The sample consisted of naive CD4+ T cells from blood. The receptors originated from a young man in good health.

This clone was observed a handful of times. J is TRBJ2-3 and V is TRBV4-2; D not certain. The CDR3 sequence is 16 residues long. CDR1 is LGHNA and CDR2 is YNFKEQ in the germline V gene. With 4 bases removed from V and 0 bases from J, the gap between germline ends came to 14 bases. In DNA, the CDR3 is TGTGCCAGCAGCCCTTTACTGGCCGATAGCACAGATACGCAGTATTTT. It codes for CASSPLLADSTDTQYF.

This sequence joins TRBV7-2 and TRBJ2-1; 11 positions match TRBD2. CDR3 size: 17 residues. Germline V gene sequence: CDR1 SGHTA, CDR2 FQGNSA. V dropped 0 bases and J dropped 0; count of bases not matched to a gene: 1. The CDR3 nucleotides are TGTGCCAGCAGCTTAGCCACTAGCGGGGGCTCCTACAATGAGCAGTTCTTC. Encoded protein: CASSLATSGGSYNEQFF.

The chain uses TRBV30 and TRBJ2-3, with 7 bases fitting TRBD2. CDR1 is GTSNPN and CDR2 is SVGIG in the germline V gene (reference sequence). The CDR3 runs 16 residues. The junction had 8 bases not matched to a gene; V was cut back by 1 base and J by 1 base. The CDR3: CAWSGVAGWGTDTQYF. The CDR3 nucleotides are TGTGCCTGGAGTGGGGTAGCGGGTTGGGGCACAGATACGCAGTATTTT. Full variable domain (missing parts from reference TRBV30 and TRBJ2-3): SQTIHQWPATLVQPVGSPLSLECTVEGTSNPNLYWYRQAAGRGLQLLFYSVGIGQISSEVPQNLSASRPQDRQFILSSKKLLLSDSGFYLCAWSGVAGWGTDTQYFGPGTRLTVL.

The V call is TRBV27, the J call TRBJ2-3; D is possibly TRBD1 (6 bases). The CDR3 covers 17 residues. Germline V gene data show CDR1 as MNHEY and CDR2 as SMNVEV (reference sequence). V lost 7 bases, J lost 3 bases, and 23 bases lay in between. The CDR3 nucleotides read TGTGCCAGCAAAACCTTGGAAAGGGGGTATAGAACAGATACGCAGTATTTT. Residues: CASKTLERGYRTDTQYF.

CDR3 protein: CASSYGERYGYTF. The CDR3 bases are TGTGCCAGCAGTTACGGGGAGCGCTATGGCTACACCTTC. The chain combines TRBV6-5 with TRBJ1-2; unclear D gene. This CDR3 contains 13 residues. Trimming cost V 2 bases and J 4 bases, with 8 bases left between them. Germline CDR1 MNHEY, CDR2 SVGAGI.

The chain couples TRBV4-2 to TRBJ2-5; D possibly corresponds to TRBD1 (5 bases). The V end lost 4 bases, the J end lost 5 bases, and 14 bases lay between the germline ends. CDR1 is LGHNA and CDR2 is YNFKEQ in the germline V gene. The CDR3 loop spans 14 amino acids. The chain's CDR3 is CASSPRWKGETQYF. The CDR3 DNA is TGTGCCAGCAGCCCACGTTGGAAGGGGGAGACCCAGTACTTC.

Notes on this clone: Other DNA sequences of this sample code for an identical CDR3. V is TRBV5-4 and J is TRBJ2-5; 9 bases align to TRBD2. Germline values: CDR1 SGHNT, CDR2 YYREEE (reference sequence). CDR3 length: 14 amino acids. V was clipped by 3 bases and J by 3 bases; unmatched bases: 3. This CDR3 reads CASSSLAGEETQYF. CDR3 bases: TGTGCCAGCAGCTCCTTAGCGGGAGAAGAGACCCAGTACTTC.

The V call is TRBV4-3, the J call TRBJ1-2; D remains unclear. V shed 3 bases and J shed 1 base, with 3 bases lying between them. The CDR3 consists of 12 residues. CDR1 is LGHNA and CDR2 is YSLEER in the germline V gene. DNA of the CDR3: TGCGCCAGCAGCCATATTAACTATGGCTACACCTTC. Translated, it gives CASSHINYGYTF.

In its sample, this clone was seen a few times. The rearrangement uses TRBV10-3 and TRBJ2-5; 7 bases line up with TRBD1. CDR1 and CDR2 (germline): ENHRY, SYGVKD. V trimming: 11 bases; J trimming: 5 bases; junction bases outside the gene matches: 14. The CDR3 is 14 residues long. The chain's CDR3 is CAARQGMAKETQYF. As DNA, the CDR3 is TGTGCCGCCCGACAGGGAATGGCAAAGGAGACCCAGTACTTC.

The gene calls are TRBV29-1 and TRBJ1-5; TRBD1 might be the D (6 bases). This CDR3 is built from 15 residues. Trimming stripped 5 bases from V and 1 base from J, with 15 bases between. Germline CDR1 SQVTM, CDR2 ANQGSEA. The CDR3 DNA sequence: TGCAGCGTTTCACACCATGGGGGCAGCAATCAGCCCCAGCATTTT. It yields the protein CSVSHHGGSNQPQHF.

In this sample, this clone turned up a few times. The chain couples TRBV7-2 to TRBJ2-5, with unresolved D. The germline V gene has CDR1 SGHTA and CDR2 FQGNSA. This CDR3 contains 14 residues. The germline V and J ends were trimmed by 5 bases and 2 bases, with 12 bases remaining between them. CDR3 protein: CASSRQGGQETQYF. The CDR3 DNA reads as TGTGCCAGCAGCAGACAAGGTGGACAAGAGACCCAGTACTTC.

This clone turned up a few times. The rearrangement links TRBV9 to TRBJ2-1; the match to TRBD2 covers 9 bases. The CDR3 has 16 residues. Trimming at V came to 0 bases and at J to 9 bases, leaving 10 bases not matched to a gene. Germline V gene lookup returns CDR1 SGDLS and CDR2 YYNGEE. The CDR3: CASSVGGGGARGEQFF. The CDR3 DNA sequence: TGTGCCAGCAGCGTAGGTGGCGGGGGGGCCCGTGGTGAGCAGTTCTTC.

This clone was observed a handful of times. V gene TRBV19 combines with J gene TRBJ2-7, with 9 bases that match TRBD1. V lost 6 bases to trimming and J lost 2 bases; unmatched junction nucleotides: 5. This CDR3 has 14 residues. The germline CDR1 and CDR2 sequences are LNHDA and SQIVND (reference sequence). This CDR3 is CASSRQGGPYEQYF. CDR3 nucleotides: TGTGCCAGTAGCAGACAGGGGGGCCCCTACGAGCAGTACTTC.

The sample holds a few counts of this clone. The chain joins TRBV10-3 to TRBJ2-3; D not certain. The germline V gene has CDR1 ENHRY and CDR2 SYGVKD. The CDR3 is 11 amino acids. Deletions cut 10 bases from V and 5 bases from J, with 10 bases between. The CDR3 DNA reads TGTGCCACACTGGCCGGAGATACGCAGTATTTT. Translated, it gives CATLAGDTQYF.

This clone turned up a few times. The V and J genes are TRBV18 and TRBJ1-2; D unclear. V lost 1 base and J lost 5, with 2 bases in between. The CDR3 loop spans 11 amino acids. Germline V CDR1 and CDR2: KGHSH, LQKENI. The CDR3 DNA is TGTGCCAGCTCACCACAATATGGCTACACCTTC. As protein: CASSPQYGYTF.

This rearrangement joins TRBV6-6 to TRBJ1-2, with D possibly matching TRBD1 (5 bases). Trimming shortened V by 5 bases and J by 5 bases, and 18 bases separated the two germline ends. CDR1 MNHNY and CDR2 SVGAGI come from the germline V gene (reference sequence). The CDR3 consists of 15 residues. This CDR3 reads CASSNAQGSPYGYTF. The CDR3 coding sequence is TGTGCCAGCAGTAACGCTCAGGGATCACCATATGGCTACACCTTC.

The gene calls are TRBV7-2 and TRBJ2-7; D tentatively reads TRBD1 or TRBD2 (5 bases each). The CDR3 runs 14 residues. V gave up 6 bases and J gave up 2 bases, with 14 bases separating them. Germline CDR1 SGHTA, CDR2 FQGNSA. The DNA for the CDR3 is TGTGCCAGCAGTCGTAGGGACGGCCCCTACGAGCAGTACTTC. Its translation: CASSRRDGPYEQYF.

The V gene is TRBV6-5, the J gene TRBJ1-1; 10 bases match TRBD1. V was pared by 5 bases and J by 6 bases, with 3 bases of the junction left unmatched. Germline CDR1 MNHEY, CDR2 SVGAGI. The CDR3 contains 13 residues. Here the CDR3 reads CASSDRGLSEAFF. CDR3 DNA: TGTGCCAGCAGTGACAGGGGGCTGTCTGAAGCTTTCTTT.